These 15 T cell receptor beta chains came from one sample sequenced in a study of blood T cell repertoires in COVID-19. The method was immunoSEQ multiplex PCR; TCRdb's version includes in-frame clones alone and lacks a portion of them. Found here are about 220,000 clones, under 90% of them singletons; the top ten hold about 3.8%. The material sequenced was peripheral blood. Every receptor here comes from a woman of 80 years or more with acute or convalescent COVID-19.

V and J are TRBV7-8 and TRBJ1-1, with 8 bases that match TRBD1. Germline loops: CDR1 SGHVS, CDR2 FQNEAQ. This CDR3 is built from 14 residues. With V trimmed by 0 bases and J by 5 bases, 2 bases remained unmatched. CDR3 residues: CASSLAHRGTEAFF. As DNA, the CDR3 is TGTGCCAGCAGCTTAGCGCACAGGGGGACTGAAGCTTTCTTT.

The CDR3 region is CAWTLGAGGEQYF. CDR3 in DNA: TGTGCCTGGACCCTGGGGGCGGGTGGCGAGCAGTACTTC. This sequence joins TRBV30 and TRBJ2-7, with a tentative D call TRBD1 (6 bases). Germline CDR1 reads GTSNPN; CDR2 reads SVGIG (reference sequence). The CDR3 loop spans 13 amino acids. V gave up 4 bases and J gave up 6 bases, with 16 bases separating them.

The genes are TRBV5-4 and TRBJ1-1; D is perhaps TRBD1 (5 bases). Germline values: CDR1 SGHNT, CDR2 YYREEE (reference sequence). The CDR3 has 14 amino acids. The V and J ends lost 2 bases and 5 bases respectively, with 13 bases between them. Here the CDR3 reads CASSFGRVRTEAFF. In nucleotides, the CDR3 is TGTGCCAGCAGCTTCGGCAGGGTTAGAACTGAAGCTTTCTTT. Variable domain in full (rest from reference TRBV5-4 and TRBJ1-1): ETGVTQSPTHLIKTRGQQVTLRCSSQSGHNTVSWYQQALGQGPQFIFQYYREEENGRGNFPPRFSGLQFPNYSSELNVNALELDDSALYLCASSFGRVRTEAFFGQGTRLTVV.

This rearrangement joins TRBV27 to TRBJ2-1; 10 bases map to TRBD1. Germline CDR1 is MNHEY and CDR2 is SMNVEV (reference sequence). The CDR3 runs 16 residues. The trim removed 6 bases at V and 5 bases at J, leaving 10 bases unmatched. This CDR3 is CASRQPGQGLNNEQFF. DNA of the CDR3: TGTGCCAGCAGACAGCCGGGACAGGGGTTGAACAATGAGCAGTTCTTC.

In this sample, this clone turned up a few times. For the CDR3, the DNA is TGCGCCAGCAGCACGCCGGCAGGGGCGAACACTGAAGCTTTCTTT. Protein: CASSTPAGANTEAFF. The V and J genes are TRBV5-1 and TRBJ1-1; D may be TRBD1 (6 bases). Trimming cost V 4 bases and J 1 base, with 14 bases left between them. CDR1 and CDR2 (germline): SGHRS, YFSETQ. The CDR3 length is 15 residues.

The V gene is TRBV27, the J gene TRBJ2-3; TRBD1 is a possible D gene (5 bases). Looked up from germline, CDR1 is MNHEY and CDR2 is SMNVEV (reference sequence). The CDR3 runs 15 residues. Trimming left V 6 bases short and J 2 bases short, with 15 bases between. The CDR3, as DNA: TGTGCCAGCAGACCGCACAGGCGGTTCACAGATACGCAGTATTTT. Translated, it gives CASRPHRRFTDTQYF.

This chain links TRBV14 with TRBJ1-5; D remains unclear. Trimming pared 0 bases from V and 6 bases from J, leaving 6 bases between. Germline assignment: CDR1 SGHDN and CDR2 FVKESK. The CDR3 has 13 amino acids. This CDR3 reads CASSQDRGQPQHF. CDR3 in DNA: TGTGCCAGCAGCCAAGATCGAGGTCAGCCCCAGCATTTT.

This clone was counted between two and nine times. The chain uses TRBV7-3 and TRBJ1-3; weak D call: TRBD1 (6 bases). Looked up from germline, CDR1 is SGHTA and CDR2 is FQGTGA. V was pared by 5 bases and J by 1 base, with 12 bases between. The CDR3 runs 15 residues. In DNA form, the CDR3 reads TGTGCCAGCAGCACCAAAGGGGGATCTGGAAACACCATATATTTT. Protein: CASSTKGGSGNTIYF.

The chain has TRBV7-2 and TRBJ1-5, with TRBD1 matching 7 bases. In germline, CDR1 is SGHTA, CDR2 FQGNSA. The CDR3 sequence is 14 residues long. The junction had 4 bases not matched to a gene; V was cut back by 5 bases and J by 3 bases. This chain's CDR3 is CASSPGTVNQPQHF. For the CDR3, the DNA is TGTGCCAGCAGCCCGGGGACAGTCAATCAGCCCCAGCATTTT.

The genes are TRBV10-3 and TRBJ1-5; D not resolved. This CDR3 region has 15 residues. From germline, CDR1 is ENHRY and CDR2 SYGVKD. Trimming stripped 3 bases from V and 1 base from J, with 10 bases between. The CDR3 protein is CAISDSTRSNQPQHF. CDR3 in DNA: TGTGCCATCAGTGACTCGACACGAAGCAATCAGCCCCAGCATTTT.

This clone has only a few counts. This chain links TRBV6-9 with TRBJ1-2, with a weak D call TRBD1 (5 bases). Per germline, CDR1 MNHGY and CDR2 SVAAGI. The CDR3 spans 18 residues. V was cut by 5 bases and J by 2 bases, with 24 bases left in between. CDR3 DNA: TGTGCCAGCAGTACAGGTCCAACTGAGCCCTGCCTAAACTATGGCTACACCTTC. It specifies CASSTGPTEPCLNYGYTF.

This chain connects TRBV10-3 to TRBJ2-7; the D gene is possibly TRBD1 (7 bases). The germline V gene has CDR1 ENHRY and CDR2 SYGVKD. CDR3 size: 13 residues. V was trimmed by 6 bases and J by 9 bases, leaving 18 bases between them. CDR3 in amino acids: CAIRGGQLVGQYF. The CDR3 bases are TGTGCCATCAGGGGGGGACAGCTGGTTGGGCAGTACTTC.

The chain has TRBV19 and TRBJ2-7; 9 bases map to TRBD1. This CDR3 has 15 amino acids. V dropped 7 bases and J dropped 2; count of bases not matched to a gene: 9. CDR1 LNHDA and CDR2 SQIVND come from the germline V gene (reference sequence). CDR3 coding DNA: TGTGCCAGTATGGACGTCGGGACAGGGACCTACGAGCAGTACTTC. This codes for CASMDVGTGTYEQYF.

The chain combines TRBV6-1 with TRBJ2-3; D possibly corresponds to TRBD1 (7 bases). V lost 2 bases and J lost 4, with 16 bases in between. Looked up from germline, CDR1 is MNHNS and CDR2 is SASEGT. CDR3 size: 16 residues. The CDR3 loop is CASSEIGGGRADTQYF. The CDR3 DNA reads TGTGCCAGCAGTGAAATAGGAGGGGGCCGCGCAGATACGCAGTATTTT.

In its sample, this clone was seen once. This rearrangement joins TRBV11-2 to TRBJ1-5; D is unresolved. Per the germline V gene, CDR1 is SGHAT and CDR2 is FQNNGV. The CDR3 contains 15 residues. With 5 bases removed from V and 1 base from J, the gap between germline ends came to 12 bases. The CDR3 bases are TGTGCCAGCAGCCTGGAGGGTCACAGCAATCAGCCCCAGCATTTT. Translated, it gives CASSLEGHSNQPQHF.